This T cell receptor beta chain was captured by sequencing in a study of shared clonotypes between healthy human individuals. The wider study: Samples came from two female and a few male donors aged 18 to 49.

Genomic DNA of every subset was divided equally among multiple immunoSEQ plates. Data came from immunoSEQ multiplex PCR; TCRdb stores just in-frame clones and leaves some out. The data hold about 2.5 million clones, with about nine tenths observed a single time. Trimming cost V 3 bases and J 4 bases; bases outside gene matches: 4. The CDR3 is 15 residues long. The germline CDR1 and CDR2 sequences are KGHSH and LQKENI. With respect to this clone: The sample carries other DNA sequences with the same CDR3.

This receptor was obtained from a man aged 18 to 35 in good health. Some clones in this sample may be carry-over from other donors' samples. The sequencing sample was made of naive CD4+ T cells from PBMCs. Subset denoted: CD45RA+ positively selected. J is TRBJ2-7 and V is TRBV18; the match to TRBD1 covers 12 bases. CDR3 DNA sequence: TGTGCCAGCTCACCTGGGACAGGGGGCAGGTACGAGCAGTACTTC. Protein sequence: CASSPGTGGRYEQYF.